The 27 T cell receptor beta chains listed next were all sequenced from one sample in a study of Graves' ophthalmopathy and Graves' hyperthyroidism. RNA transcripts yielded amplified TCR beta CDR3 regions. RT-PCR was first run with HTBI primers, then multiplex PCR in a second round. MiXCR, applied by TCRdb to the multiplex PCR reads, yields one record per CDR3 protein. In the table there are just over 600,000 distinct CDR3 sequences, about 20% of which are singletons. Sample: peripheral blood. These receptors were obtained from a woman aged 18-29 years with stable Graves' hyperthyroidism. Some clones in this sample may be carry-over from other donors' samples.

This clonotype showed up many times. The V call is TRBV19, the J call TRBJ1-5; the match to TRBD1 covers 7 bases. Germline CDR1 and CDR2: LNHDA and SQIVND (reference sequence). The CDR3 consists of 16 residues. V lost 10 bases, J lost 0 bases, and 12 bases stayed unmatched. CDR3 nucleotides: TGTGCCACCCAGACAGGGTTGATTTATAGCAATCAGCCCCAGCATTTT. Protein sequence: CATQTGLIYSNQPQHF.

The sample holds many counts of this clonotype. The chain employs TRBV12-3 or TRBV12-4 and TRBJ1-1; D gene ambiguous. The CDR3 contains 14 residues. V was pared by 1 base and J by 4 bases, with 10 bases between. The CDR3 protein is CASSLGGGFTEAFF. The CDR3 nucleotides read TGTGCCAGCAGTTTAGGGGGTGGGTTCACTGAAGCTTTCTTT.

The chain has TRBV20-1 and TRBJ2-7; tentative D call: TRBD2 (5 bases). Germline CDR1 reads DFQATT; CDR2 reads SNEGSKA (reference sequence). The CDR3 length is 12 residues. Trimming took off 6 bases at V and 2 bases at J, with 11 bases between the two ends. The CDR3 reads CSASDYTYEQYF. DNA for the CDR3: TGCAGTGCCTCCGACTATACCTACGAGCAGTACTTC.

The chain combines TRBV30 with TRBJ2-7; 15 nucleotides line up with TRBD2. Germline V gene data show CDR1 as GTSNPN and CDR2 as SVGIG (reference sequence). This CDR3 is 17 amino acids long. Germline trimming cut 2 bases from V and 5 bases from J; bases unmatched to any gene: 10. This CDR3 reads CAWSPGLAGGLYNEQYF. In DNA, the CDR3 is TGTGCCTGGAGTCCCGGACTAGCGGGAGGGTTGTATAACGAGCAGTACTTC.

CDR3 protein: CASSLGQSIGELFF. Here the CDR3 DNA reads TGTGCCAGCAGCTTGGGACAGTCAATCGGGGAGCTGTTTTTT. This chain links TRBV12-3 or TRBV12-4 with TRBJ2-2, with 7 bases matching TRBD1. This CDR3 contains 14 residues. The trim removed 6 bases at V and 7 bases at J, leaving 8 bases unmatched.

This clonotype turned up a few times. V usage is TRBV11-1 and J usage is TRBJ2-2, with a tentative D call TRBD2 (5 bases). The CDR3 covers 16 residues. Deletions cut 5 bases from V and 9 bases from J, with 22 bases between. Germline CDR1 SGHAT, CDR2 FQDESV (reference sequence). The chain's CDR3 is CASSPKVDSQGRELFF. CDR3 DNA: TGTGCCAGCAGCCCTAAGGTGGACTCTCAAGGCCGGGAGCTGTTTTTT.

The rearrangement joins TRBV7-2 to TRBJ2-5; 8 bases fit TRBD1. CDR3 length: 18 amino acids. J lost 1 base, V lost 0 bases, and 10 bases had no gene match. The germline gives CDR1 SGHTA, CDR2 FQGNSA. This CDR3 reads CASSLARSWGTGQETQYF. In DNA, the CDR3 is TGTGCCAGCAGCTTAGCGCGGAGTTGGGGGACAGGCCAAGAGACCCAGTACTTC.

This clonotype appeared a few times. The chain has TRBV6-1 and TRBJ1-1, with TRBD1 as a possible D gene (6 bases). V lost 7 bases and J 4 bases, leaving 16 bases between the germline ends. CDR3 length equals 14 residues. Germline CDR1 MNHNS, CDR2 SASEGT. CDR3 sequence (DNA): TGTGCCAGCACTACCGCTGGCAGGGGCACTGAAGCTTTCTTT. It codes for CASTTAGRGTEAFF.

The genes are TRBV11-2 and TRBJ1-2, with 9 bases fitting TRBD1. Germline V lookup: CDR1 SGHAT, CDR2 FQNNGV. This CDR3 has 16 amino acids. V lost 5 bases to trimming and J lost 8 bases; unmatched junction nucleotides: 15. The CDR3 DNA reads as TGTGCCAGCAGCCTTCTTTCCGGGACAGGGAACTTCGGCTACACCTTC. Its protein product is CASSLLSGTGNFGYTF.

This clonotype was counted at least ten times. The chain carries TRBV7-6 and TRBJ2-2; D tentatively reads TRBD1 or TRBD2 (6 bases each). In germline, CDR1 is SGHVS, CDR2 FNYEAQ. The CDR3 is 13 amino acids. Trimming removed 6 bases at V and 4 bases at J, with 9 bases between. CDR3 in amino acids: CASREGVTGELFF. The CDR3 coding sequence is TGTGCCAGCAGGGAGGGGGTCACCGGGGAGCTGTTTTTT.

This clonotype showed up many times. The J gene is TRBJ1-2, the V gene TRBV6-1; TRBD1 is a possible D gene (6 bases). CDR1 is MNHNS, CDR2 SASEGT, per germline. CDR3 length equals 12 residues. V was clipped by 7 bases and J by 6 bases, with 12 bases between them. The CDR3 nucleotides read TGTGCCAGCACCCGACAGGCGCATGGCTACACCTTC. Protein product: CASTRQAHGYTF.

The rearrangement joins TRBV6-7 to TRBJ2-2; 9 bases agree with TRBD1. TRBV6-7 has ORF status, its function being uncertain. The length of the CDR3 is 20 residues. The trim removed 6 bases at V and 6 bases at J, leaving 23 bases unmatched. CDR3 protein: CASRRTPLPRGTGHSGELFF. The CDR3 nucleotides are TGTGCCAGCAGGCGAACCCCTCTTCCGCGGGGGACAGGGCATTCCGGGGAGCTGTTTTTT.

This clonotype occurred many times. J is TRBJ2-5 and V is TRBV15, with D possibly being TRBD1 or TRBD2 (5 bases each). Trimming pared 5 bases from V and 1 base from J, leaving 14 bases between. CDR3 length: 15 residues. Germline V CDR1 and CDR2: LNHNV, YYDKDF (reference sequence). The CDR3 loop is CATSRNPGPQETQYF. The CDR3 nucleotides read TGTGCCACCAGCCGAAATCCGGGACCCCAAGAGACCCAGTACTTC.

This clonotype was counted only a few times. The rearrangement links TRBV4-1 to TRBJ1-2; 12 bases are shared with TRBD1. V shed 0 bases, J shed 4 bases, and the junction held 9 bases outside the gene matches. This CDR3 has 18 residues. Germline V gene lookup returns CDR1 MGHRA and CDR2 YSYEKL. CDR3 region: CASSQEGTGGLVGYGYTF. The CDR3 DNA reads TGCGCCAGCAGCCAAGAAGGGACAGGGGGCCTCGTTGGCTATGGCTACACCTTC.

This clonotype was detected only a few times. The chain carries TRBV5-1 and TRBJ2-4, with D hard to call. The V end lost 10 bases, the J end lost 7 bases, and 18 bases lay between the germline ends. The CDR3 consists of 13 residues. Per germline, CDR1 SGHRS and CDR2 YFSETQ. CDR3 DNA sequence: TGCGCCTCCAGGCCCCACCCAAGGAACATTCAGTACTTC. Amino acids: CASRPHPRNIQYF.

This clonotype has a count of ten or more. V usage is TRBV6-1 and J usage is TRBJ1-5, with D perhaps matching TRBD1 (5 bases). The length of the CDR3 is 16 residues. Germline V gene lookup returns CDR1 MNHNS and CDR2 SASEGT. Trimming shortened V by 3 bases and J by 0 bases, and 12 bases separated the two germline ends. In DNA form, the CDR3 reads TGTGCCAGCAGTGAGCGGGACGGAAATAGCAATCAGCCCCAGCATTTT. As protein: CASSERDGNSNQPQHF.

This clonotype was seen at least ten times. The rearrangement links TRBV27 to TRBJ1-3; a weak D match, TRBD1 (5 bases). The CDR3 covers 15 residues. Germline-derived CDR1 and CDR2 are MNHEY and SMNVEV (reference sequence). Trimming pared 3 bases from V and 0 bases from J, leaving 9 bases between. The CDR3 loop reads CASSLGRGSGNTIYF. As DNA, the CDR3 is TGTGCCAGCAGTTTGGGACGGGGCTCTGGAAACACCATATATTTT.

The chain employs TRBV20-1 and TRBJ1-6; perhaps TRBD1 as D (5 bases). This CDR3 comprises 16 residues. V was cut by 0 bases and J by 2 bases, with 11 bases left in between. Germline-derived CDR1 and CDR2 are DFQATT and SNEGSKA (reference sequence). The CDR3 sequence: CSARETGTPYNSPLHF. Here the CDR3 DNA reads TGCAGTGCTAGAGAAACGGGGACCCCCTATAATTCACCCCTCCACTTT.

V and J are TRBV20-1 and TRBJ1-2; 8 bases align to TRBD1. Losses at the gene ends were 5 bases for V and 8 bases for J; bases not matched to a gene: 22. The V gene's germline CDR1 is DFQATT and CDR2 SNEGSKA (reference sequence). The CDR3 has 17 amino acids. CDR3 region: CSAPHLDKGQGSEGYTF. As DNA, the CDR3 is TGCAGTGCTCCCCACCTCGATAAAGGACAGGGATCGGAGGGCTACACCTTC.

This clonotype was detected only once. V usage is TRBV7-8 and J usage is TRBJ1-5, with 8 bases fitting TRBD1. Germline V CDR1 and CDR2: SGHVS, FQNEAQ. The J segment lost 7 bases and the V segment lost 5 bases, leaving 10 bases of the junction unmatched. The CDR3 length is 15 residues. This CDR3 reads CASSLTRTGKQPQHF. The CDR3 DNA reads TGTGCCAGCAGCCTAACGCGGACAGGGAAACAGCCCCAGCATTTT.

This rearrangement joins TRBV11-2 to TRBJ2-7, with a tentative D call TRBD2 (5 bases). The germline V gene has CDR1 SGHAT and CDR2 FQNNGV. V shed 4 bases and J shed 6 bases, with 25 bases lying between them. This CDR3 spans 17 amino acids. CDR3 sequence (DNA): TGTGCCAGCAGCTCGCACCTAGCCCCAAGGGCGGGTAGCGAGCAGTACTTC. Protein product: CASSSHLAPRAGSEQYF.

CDR3 in DNA: TGTGCCAGCAGCCCCTTAGGACAGGGGGCGAACACCGGGGAGCTGTTTTTT. Its protein product is CASSPLGQGANTGELFF. The chain couples TRBV11-2 to TRBJ2-2; 10 positions match TRBD1. CDR3 length equals 17 residues. After removal of 5 bases from V and 0 bases from J, the junction contained 6 bases not matched to a gene. Germline V gene data show CDR1 as SGHAT and CDR2 as FQNNGV.

This clonotype was counted at least ten times. The chain recombines TRBV27 with TRBJ1-1, with 7 bases that match TRBD1. With 8 bases clipped from V and 10 bases from J, the junction kept 7 bases outside the gene matches. The CDR3 consists of 11 residues. Germline V gene data show CDR1 as MNHEY and CDR2 as SMNVEV (reference sequence). This CDR3 is CASWTGVVAFF. The CDR3 DNA follows: TGTGCCAGCTGGACAGGAGTTGTAGCTTTCTTT.

This rearrangement joins TRBV11-2 to TRBJ1-3; D is uncertain. Deletions cut 6 bases from V and 3 bases from J, with 9 bases between. The CDR3 runs 13 residues. Germline CDR1 and CDR2: SGHAT and FQNNGV. CDR3 in DNA: TGTGCCAGCAGATCCGGGAATGGAAACACCATATATTTT. Amino acid sequence: CASRSGNGNTIYF.

This chain joins TRBV12-3 or TRBV12-4 and TRBJ1-1, with a weak D call TRBD1 (5 bases). Trimming took off 6 bases at V and 6 bases at J, with 23 bases between the two ends. The CDR3 is 16 amino acids. CDR3 protein: CASRRLTGPNPAEAFF. CDR3 bases: TGTGCCAGCAGAAGACTTACGGGACCTAATCCGGCTGAAGCTTTCTTT.

This clonotype was seen ten or more times. CDR3 nucleotides: TGTGCCATCGGCGGGAGTTACGAGCAGTACTTC. Amino acid sequence: CAIGGSYEQYF. The chain is built from TRBV10-3 and TRBJ2-7, with 7 bases fitting TRBD2. Looked up from germline, CDR1 is ENHRY and CDR2 is SYGVKD. J was trimmed by 4 bases and V by 8 bases; bases with no gene match: 2. The CDR3 is made up of 11 amino acids.

This clonotype has ten or more counts. The rearrangement links TRBV5-1 to TRBJ2-5, with 10 nucleotides matching TRBD2. V gave up 5 bases and J gave up 3 bases; unmatched junction bases: 4. Looked up from germline, CDR1 is SGHRS and CDR2 is YFSETQ. The CDR3 is made up of 14 amino acids. CDR3 protein: CASRRGLAKETQYF. Here the CDR3 DNA reads TGCGCCAGCAGAAGGGGACTAGCGAAAGAGACCCAGTACTTC. The whole variable domain, remainder taken from reference TRBV5-1 and TRBJ2-5, is KAGVTQTPRYLIKTRGQQVTLSCSPISGHRSVSWYQQTPGQGLQFLFEYFSETQRNKGNFPGRFSGRQFSNSRSEMNVSTLELGDSALYLCASRRGLAKETQYFGPGTRLLVL.